The rows below give T cell receptor beta chains drawn from one sample of a study of blood T cell repertoires in COVID-19. Measured with immunoSEQ multiplex PCR; TCRdb has only the in-frame clones, and not every one. The sample shows 250,000 to 300,000 clones, approximately 90% of them seen only once. The sequenced sample was PBMCs or T cells enriched from blood (not recorded which). The receptor set was obtained from a woman aged 55-75 years in a cohort exposed to, infected with or recovered from COVID-19 (not recorded which). Both conserved end residues are part of each CDR3.

V	J	CDR3
TRBV5-4	TRBJ2-4	CASSFPAGPAKNIQYF
TRBV7-9	TRBJ1-5	CASSLEGGAALQPQHF
TRBV5-1	TRBJ2-3	CASSLGGRSTDTQYF
TRBV24-1	TRBJ2-1	CATSDRERGSSYNEQFF
TRBV7-8	TRBJ1-2	CASSLNSRLSGYTF
TRBV6-5	TRBJ1-6	CASRSDRVHNSPLHF
TRBV28	TRBJ1-4	CASSSSGATNEKLFF
TRBV9	TRBJ2-7	CASSVAPGNRGEQYF
TRBV18	TRBJ1-1	CASSPPGRNTEAFF
TRBV25-1	TRBJ1-6	CASSADRGWNSPLHF
TRBV4-3	TRBJ2-7	CASSQVSGANEQYF
TRBV3-1/TRBV3-2	TRBJ1-2	CASSHLGLYGYTF
TRBV27	TRBJ1-1	CASIRAAEAFF
TRBV7-3	TRBJ2-7	CASSSMGSGSEQYF
TRBV19	TRBJ2-2	CASTPRRNAGELFF
TRBV6-5	TRBJ2-1	CASTPRGQYNEQFF
TRBV5-1	TRBJ2-6	CASSLVGHSGANVLTF
TRBV28	TRBJ1-2	CATRTGGIYGYTF
TRBV10-1	TRBJ2-7	CASSESGAGGIYEQYF
TRBV9	TRBJ2-2	CASSRLADNTGELFF
TRBV6-6	TRBJ2-1	CASSPGFGTSGKISYNEQFF
TRBV7-2	TRBJ2-5	CASSLVPSGGLQETQYF
TRBV7-9	TRBJ2-3	CASSLEWSAGTDTQYF
TRBV5-1	TRBJ2-3	CASSLELAGAAERNTQYF
TRBV28	TRBJ1-2	CASRSRQAIVGYTF
TRBV21-1	TRBJ2-1	CASSTAGGPGEQFF
TRBV15	TRBJ1-5	CATSRDPTGGQPQHF
TRBV18	TRBJ2-7	CASSPGTGSYEQYF
TRBV5-1	TRBJ1-1	CASSLGWRGSGDTEAFF
TRBV2	TRBJ2-7	CASSDGQGARNEQYF
TRBV30	TRBJ1-2	CAWNRGYGYTF
TRBV7-9	TRBJ2-1	CASSLTSATPNEQFF
TRBV18	TRBJ2-7	CASSPPGQGYEQYF
TRBV30	TRBJ1-5	CAWGTGTGYQPQHF
TRBV24-1	TRBJ1-3	CATNGREESGNTIYF
TRBV5-4	TRBJ2-1	CASSVDGLAINEQFF
TRBV7-9	TRBJ2-5	CASSSDSQETQYF
TRBV24-1	TRBJ2-1	CATTGLTFNEQFF
TRBV7-2	TRBJ2-2	CASSLMARGLFGELFF
TRBV3-1/TRBV3-2	TRBJ2-7	CASSHLDRDEQYF
TRBV28	TRBJ1-5	CASRQGGVYWDQPQHF
TRBV5-1	TRBJ2-3	CASSLAGGRRSDTQYF
TRBV28	TRBJ1-2	CASRDTGTGLGRGYTF
TRBV6-5	TRBJ2-3	CASRIGTSGTDTQYF
TRBV7-9	TRBJ1-2	CASSLEMGTGGGGYTF
TRBV27	TRBJ1-4	CASSPQGLGEKLFF
TRBV2	TRBJ2-7	CASSNQEGSSYEQYF
TRBV7-3	TRBJ2-7	CASSAGTTYEQYF
TRBV25-1	TRBJ2-2	CASSDWTSGYTGELFF